Sequencing of this T cell receptor (beta chain) was carried out in a study of cytomegalovirus exposure and HLA in healthy donors. The study's findings and limits: Researchers counted roughly 160 TCR beta chains as cytomegalovirus-associated. With high specificity and sensitivity, the classifier reportedly diagnosed cytomegalovirus status. Indistinguishable V segments such as TRBV6-2 and TRBV6-3 were excluded.

As for this clone: Its target is not known.

The PCR contained 60 Vbeta and 13 Jbeta primers. Method: immunoSEQ multiplex PCR; TCRdb's copy keeps in-frame clones and lacks some. Among approximately 88,000 clones, around 78% were seen once, and the ten largest hold over 4.5%. This CDR3 is built from 16 residues. Germline CDR1 is SNHLY and CDR2 is FYNNEI. With 0 bases removed from V and 1 base from J, the gap between germline ends came to 11 bases. Material for sequencing was PBMCs. The chain uses TRBV2 and TRBJ2-3, with D perhaps matching TRBD2 (5 bases). The source of this sequence is a man aged 18 to 30 in good health and CMV-seropositive. CDR3 loop: CASSEASPGGTDTQYF. CDR3 nucleotides: TGTGCCAGCAGTGAAGCCTCCCCCGGGGGCACAGATACGCAGTATTTT.